The source of this T cell receptor beta chain is a study of CD4 T cells in relation to SARS-CoV-2 and coronaviruses. The unexposed donors gave CD4+ T cells in about 2011-2019, prior to COVID-19. The cells were cultured for 10 days before CD4+ T cells were isolated. A word on this clone: Its antigen is unidentified.

Clones were sequenced by immunoSEQ multiplex PCR, and TCRdb holds only the in-frame ones, with some missing. Of about 21,000 clones in the sample, 70% to 80% were seen once. Trimming shortened V by 1 base and J by 7 bases, and 17 bases separated the two germline ends. The germline V gene encodes CDR1 GTSNPN and CDR2 SVGIG (reference sequence). CDR3 size: 15 residues. The V call is TRBV30, the J call TRBJ1-5; D is perhaps TRBD1 (6 bases). Sequenced sample: CD4+ T cells from PBMCs, cultured in vitro. The sequence was obtained from a human donor in good health. The CDR3 DNA follows: TGTGCCTGGAGTGGCCTGGCGGGGGCTGGGCAGCCCCAGCATTTT. Translating gives CAWSGLAGAGQPQHF.